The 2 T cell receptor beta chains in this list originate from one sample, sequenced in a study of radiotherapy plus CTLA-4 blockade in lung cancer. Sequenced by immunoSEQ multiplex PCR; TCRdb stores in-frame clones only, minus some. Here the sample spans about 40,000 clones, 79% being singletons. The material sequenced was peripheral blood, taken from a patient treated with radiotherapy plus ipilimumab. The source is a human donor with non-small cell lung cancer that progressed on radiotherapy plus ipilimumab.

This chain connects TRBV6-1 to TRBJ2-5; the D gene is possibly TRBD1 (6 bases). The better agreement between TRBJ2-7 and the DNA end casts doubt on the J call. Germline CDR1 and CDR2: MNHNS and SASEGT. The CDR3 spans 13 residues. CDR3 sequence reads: CASSSQGSVEQYF. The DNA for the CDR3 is TGTGCCAGCAGTTCCCAGGGGTCAGTCGAGCAGTACTTC.

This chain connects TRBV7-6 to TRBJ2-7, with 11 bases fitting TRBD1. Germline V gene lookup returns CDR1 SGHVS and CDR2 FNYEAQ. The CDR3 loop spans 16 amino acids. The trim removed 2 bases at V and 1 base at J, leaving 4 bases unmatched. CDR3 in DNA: TGTGCCAGCAGCTTATGGGGGACAGGGGGTTCCTACGAGCAGTACTTC. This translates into CASSLWGTGGSYEQYF.